Sequencing of this TCR beta chain was carried out in a study of OX40 agonist ivuxolimab in advanced cancers. About the study: Patients were dosed intravenously with ivuxolimab at 0.01 to 10 mg/kg every 2 weeks. Findings of the study overall: At 0.1 to 3.0 mg/kg, CD4+ and CD8+ blood T cells expanded clonally by week 6. The specificity for antigen of the expanded peripheral T cells was not determined.

Of note for this clone: Its antigen is not identified.

The data were produced by immunoSEQ multiplex PCR, yet TCRdb's version contains in-frame clones alone and is incomplete. The sample includes about 82,000 clones, 80% to 95% of them seen just once. Germline loops: CDR1 SEHNR, CDR2 FQNEAQ (reference sequence). The V end lost 5 bases, the J end lost 7 bases, and 12 bases lay between the germline ends. The CDR3 has 13 amino acids. Patients with autoimmune history or systemic immunosuppression were excluded. Here the sequenced sample was CD4+ or CD8+ T cells sorted from blood, taken in a trial of the OX40 agonist ivuxolimab. The TCR comes from an adult with an advanced solid tumor such as melanoma, head and neck, liver or kidney cancer. V gene TRBV7-9 combines with J gene TRBJ1-5; D might be TRBD1 (6 bases). As DNA, the CDR3 is TGTGCCAGCAGCCCCCAGGGGATCCAGCCCCAGCATTTT. Its protein is CASSPQGIQPQHF. The whole variable domain, remainder taken from reference TRBV7-9 and TRBJ1-5, is DTGVSQNPRHKITKRGQNVTFRCDPISEHNRLYWYRQTLGQGPEFLTYFQNEAQLEKSRLLSDRFSAERPKGSFSTLEIQRTEQGDSAMYLCASSPQGIQPQHFGDGTRLSIL.